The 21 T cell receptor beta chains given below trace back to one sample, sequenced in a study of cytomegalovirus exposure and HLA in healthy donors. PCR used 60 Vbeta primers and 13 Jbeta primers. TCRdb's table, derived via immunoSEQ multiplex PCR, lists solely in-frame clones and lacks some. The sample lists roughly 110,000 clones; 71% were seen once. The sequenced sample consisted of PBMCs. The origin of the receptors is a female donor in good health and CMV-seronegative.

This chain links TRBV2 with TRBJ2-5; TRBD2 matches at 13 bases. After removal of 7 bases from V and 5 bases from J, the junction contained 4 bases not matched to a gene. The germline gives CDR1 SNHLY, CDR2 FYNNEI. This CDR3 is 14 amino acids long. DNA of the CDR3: TGTGCCAGCAATGGACTAGCGGGAGATGAGACCCAGTACTTC. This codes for CASNGLAGDETQYF.

CDR3: CASSQPGQGANEQFF. As DNA, the CDR3 is TGTGCCAGCAGTCAACCGGGACAGGGGGCTAATGAGCAGTTCTTC. The chain couples TRBV6-6 to TRBJ2-1; 12 bases agree with TRBD1. This CDR3 contains 15 residues. With V trimmed by 5 bases and J by 7 bases, 6 bases remained unmatched. Germline CDR1 reads MNHNY; CDR2 reads SVGAGI (reference sequence).

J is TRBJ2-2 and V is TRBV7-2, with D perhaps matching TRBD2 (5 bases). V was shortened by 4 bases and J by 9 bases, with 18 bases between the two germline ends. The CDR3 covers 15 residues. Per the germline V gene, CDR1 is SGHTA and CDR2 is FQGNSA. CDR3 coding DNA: TGTGCCAGCAGCTCAAAGGGCGAGGGCCATTGGGAGCTGTTTTTT. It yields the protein CASSSKGEGHWELFF. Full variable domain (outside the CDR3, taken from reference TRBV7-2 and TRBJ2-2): GAGVSQSPSNKVTEKGKDVELRCDPISGHTALYWYRQSLGQGLEFLIYFQGNSAPDKSGLPSDRFSAERTGGSVSTLTIQRTQQEDSAVYLCASSSKGEGHWELFFGEGSRLTVL.

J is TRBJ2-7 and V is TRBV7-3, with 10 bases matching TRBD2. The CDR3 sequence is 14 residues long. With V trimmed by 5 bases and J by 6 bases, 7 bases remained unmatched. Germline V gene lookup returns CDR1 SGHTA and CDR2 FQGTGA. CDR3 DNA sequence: TGTGCCAGCAGCGCAGGACTAGCGGTGGGCGAGCAGTACTTC. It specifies CASSAGLAVGEQYF.

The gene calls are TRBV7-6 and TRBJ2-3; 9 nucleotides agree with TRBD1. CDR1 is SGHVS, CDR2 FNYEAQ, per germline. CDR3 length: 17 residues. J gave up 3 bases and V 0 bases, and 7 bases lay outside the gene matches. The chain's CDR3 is CASSLAKDRGDTDTQYF. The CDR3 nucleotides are TGTGCCAGCAGCTTAGCGAAGGACAGGGGAGATACAGATACGCAGTATTTT.

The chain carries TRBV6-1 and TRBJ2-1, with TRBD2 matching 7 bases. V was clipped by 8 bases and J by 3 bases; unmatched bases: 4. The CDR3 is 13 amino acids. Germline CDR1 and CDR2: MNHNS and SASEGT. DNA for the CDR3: TGTGCCAGCCGGGAGGTTGACTACAATGAGCAGTTCTTC. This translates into CASREVDYNEQFF.

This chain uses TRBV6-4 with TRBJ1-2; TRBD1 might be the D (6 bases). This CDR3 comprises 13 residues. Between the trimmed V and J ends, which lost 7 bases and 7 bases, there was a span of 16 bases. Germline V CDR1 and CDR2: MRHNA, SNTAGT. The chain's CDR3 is CASTKGGAGGYTF. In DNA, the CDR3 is TGTGCCAGCACAAAAGGGGGGGCCGGTGGCTACACCTTC.

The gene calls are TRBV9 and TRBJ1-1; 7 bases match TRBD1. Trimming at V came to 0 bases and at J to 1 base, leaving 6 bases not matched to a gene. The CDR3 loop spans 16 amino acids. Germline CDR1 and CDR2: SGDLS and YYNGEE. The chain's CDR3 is CASSVGPGGSNTEAFF. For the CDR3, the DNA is TGTGCCAGCAGCGTAGGGCCAGGGGGGTCGAACACTGAAGCTTTCTTT.

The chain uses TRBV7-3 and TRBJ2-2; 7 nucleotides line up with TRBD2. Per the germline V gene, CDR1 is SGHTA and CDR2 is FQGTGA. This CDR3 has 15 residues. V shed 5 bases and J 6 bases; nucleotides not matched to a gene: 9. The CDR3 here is CASSPVLRGAGELFF. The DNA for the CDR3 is TGTGCCAGCAGCCCCGTATTACGGGGGGCCGGGGAGCTGTTTTTT.

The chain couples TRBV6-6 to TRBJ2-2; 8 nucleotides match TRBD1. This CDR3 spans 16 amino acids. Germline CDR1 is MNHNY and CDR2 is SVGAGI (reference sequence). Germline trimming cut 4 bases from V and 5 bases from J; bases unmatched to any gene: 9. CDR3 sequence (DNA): TGTGCCAGCAGTTCCACGACAGGGGCGAGGACCGGGGAGCTGTTTTTT. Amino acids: CASSSTTGARTGELFF.

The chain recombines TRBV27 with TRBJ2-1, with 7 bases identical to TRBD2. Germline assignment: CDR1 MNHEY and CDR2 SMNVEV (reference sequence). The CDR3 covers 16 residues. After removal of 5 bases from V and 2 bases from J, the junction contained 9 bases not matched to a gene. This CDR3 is CASSPYSGLPYNEQFF. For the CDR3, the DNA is TGTGCCAGCAGTCCGTACTCGGGACTACCCTACAATGAGCAGTTCTTC.

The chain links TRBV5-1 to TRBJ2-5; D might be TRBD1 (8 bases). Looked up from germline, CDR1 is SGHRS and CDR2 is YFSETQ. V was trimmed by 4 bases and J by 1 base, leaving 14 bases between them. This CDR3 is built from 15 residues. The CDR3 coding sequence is TGCGCCAGCAGCGCGAACAGGGGGGGCCAAGAGACCCAGTACTTC. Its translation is CASSANRGGQETQYF.

The CDR3 nucleotides are TGTGCCTGCCAGGACAGGGGAGCCTTGAACACTGAAGCTTTCTTT. Translation gives CACQDRGALNTEAFF. This chain links TRBV30 with TRBJ1-1; 9 bases align to TRBD1. J lost 0 bases, V lost 6 bases, and 8 bases had no gene match. CDR1 is GTSNPN and CDR2 is SVGIG in the germline V gene (reference sequence). This CDR3 has 15 amino acids.

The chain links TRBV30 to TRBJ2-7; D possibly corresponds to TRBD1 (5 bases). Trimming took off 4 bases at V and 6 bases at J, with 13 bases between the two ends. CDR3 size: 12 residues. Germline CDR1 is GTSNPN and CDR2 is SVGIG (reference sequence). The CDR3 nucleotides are TGTGCCTGGAAGGCAACAAGGGGCGAGCAGTACTTC. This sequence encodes CAWKATRGEQYF.

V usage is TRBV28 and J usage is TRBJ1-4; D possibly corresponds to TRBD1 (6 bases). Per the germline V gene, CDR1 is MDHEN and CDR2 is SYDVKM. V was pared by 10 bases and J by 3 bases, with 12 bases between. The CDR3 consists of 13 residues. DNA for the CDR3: TGTGCCACCACAGGGTGGGCTAATGAAAAACTGTTTTTT. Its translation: CATTGWANEKLFF.

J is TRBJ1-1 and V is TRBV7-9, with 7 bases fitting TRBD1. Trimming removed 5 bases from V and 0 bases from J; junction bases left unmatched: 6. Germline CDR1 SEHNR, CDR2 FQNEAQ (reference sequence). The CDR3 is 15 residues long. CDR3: CASSLGQPMNTEAFF. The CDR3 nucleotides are TGTGCCAGCAGCCTGGGACAGCCTATGAACACTGAAGCTTTCTTT.

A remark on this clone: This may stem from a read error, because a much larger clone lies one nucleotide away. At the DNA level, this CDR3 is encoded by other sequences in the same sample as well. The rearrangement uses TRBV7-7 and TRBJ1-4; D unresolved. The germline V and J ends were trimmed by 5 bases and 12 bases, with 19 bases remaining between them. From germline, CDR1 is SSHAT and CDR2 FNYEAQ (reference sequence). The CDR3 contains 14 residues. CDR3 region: CASSPSLDFGELFF. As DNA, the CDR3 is TGTGCCAGCAGCCCGTCTTTGGACTTCGGAGAACTGTTTTTT.

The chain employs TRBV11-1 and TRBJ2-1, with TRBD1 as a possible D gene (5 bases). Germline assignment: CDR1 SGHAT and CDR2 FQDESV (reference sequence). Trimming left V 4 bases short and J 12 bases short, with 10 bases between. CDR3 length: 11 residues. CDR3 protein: CASSSTVWQFF. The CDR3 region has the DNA TGTGCCAGCAGCTCGACAGTATGGCAGTTCTTC.

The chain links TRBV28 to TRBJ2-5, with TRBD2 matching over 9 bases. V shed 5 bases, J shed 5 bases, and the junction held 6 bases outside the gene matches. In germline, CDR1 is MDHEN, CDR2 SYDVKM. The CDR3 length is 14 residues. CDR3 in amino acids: CASSPPAGGETQYF. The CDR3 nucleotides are TGTGCCAGCAGTCCCCCGGCGGGGGGGGAGACCCAGTACTTC.

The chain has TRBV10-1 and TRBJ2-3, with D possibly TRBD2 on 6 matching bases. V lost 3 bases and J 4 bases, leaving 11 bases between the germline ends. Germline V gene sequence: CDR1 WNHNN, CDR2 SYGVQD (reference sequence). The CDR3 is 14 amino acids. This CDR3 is CASSDSTRSDTQYF. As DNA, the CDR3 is TGCGCCAGCAGTGACTCGACTAGGTCAGATACGCAGTATTTT.

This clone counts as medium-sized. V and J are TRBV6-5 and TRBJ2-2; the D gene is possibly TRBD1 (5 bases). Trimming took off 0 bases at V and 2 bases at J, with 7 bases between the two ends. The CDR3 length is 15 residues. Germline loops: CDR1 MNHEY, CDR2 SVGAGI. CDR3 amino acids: CASSYSTDNTGELFF. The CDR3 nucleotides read TGTGCCAGCAGTTACTCGACAGATAACACCGGGGAGCTGTTTTTT.